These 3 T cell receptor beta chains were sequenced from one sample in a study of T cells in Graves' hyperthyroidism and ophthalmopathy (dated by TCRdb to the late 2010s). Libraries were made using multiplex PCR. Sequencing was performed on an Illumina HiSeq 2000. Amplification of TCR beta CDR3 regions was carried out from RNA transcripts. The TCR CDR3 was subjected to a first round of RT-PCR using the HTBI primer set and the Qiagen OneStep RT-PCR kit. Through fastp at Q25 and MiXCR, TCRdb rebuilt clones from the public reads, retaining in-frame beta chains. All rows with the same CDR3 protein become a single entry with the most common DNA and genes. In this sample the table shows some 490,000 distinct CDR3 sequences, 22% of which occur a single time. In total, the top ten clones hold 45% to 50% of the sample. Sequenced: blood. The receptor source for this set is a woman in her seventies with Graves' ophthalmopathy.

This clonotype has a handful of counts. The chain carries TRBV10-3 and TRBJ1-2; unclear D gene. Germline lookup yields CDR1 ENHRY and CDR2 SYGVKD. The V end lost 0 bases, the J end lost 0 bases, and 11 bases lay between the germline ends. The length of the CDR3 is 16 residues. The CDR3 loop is CAISESGTPTNYGYTF. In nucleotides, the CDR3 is TGTGCCATCAGTGAGTCTGGAACCCCCACTAACTATGGCTACACCTTC.

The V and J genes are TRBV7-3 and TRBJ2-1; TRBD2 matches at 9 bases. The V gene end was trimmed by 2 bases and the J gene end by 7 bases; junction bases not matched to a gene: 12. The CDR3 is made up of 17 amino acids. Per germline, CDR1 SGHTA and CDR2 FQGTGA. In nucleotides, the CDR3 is TGTGCCAGCAGCTTATTACCTGTCGCGGGAGGGGCAAATGAGCAGTTCTTC. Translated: CASSLLPVAGGANEQFF.

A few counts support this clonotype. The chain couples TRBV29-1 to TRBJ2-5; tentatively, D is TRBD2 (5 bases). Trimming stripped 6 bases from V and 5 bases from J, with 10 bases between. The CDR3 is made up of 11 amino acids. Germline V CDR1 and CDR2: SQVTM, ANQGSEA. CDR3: CSVGRAETQYF. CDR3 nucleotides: TGCAGCGTCGGGCGGGCGGAGACCCAGTACTTC.